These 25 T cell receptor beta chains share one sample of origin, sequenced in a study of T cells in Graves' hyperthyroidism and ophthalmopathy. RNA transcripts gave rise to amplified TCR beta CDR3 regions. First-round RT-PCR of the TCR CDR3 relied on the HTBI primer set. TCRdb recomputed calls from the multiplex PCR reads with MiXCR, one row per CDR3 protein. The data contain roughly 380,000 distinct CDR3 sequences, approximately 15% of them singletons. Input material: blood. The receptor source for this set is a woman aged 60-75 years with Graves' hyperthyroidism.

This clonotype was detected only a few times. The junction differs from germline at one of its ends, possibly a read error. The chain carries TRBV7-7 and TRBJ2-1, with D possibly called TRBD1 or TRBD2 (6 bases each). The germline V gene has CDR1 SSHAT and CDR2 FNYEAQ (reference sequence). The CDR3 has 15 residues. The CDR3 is CASSPAGTNYNEQFF. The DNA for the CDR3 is TGTGCTAGCAGCCCGGCGGGGACAAACTACAATGAGCAGTTCTTC.

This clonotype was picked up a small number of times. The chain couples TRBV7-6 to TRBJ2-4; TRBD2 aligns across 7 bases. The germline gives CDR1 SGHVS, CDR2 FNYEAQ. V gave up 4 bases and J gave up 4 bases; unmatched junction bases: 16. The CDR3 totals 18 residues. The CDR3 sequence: CASSSGESGAPPKNIQYF. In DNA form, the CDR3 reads TGTGCCAGCAGCTCAGGAGAGAGCGGGGCCCCCCCTAAAAACATTCAGTACTTC.

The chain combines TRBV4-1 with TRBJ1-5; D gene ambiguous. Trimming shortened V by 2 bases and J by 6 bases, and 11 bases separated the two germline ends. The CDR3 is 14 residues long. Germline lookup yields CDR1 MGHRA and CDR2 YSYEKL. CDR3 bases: TGCGCCAGCAGCCAACCGGGGAAGGCTCAGCCCCAGCATTTT. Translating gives CASSQPGKAQPQHF.

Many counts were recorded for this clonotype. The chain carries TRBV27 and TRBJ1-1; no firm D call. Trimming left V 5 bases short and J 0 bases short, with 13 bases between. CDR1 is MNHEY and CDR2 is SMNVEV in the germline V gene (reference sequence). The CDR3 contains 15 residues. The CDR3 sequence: CASSPSRPMNTEAFF. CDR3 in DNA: TGTGCCAGCAGTCCCTCCCGGCCGATGAACACTGAAGCTTTCTTT.

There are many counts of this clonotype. The CDR3 loop reads CSAIQGSNSPLHF. The CDR3 DNA is TGCAGTGCCATACAGGGTTCTAATTCACCCCTCCACTTT. This sequence joins TRBV20-1 and TRBJ1-6, with D possibly TRBD1 on 6 matching bases. This CDR3 comprises 13 residues. The ends were cut back, 6 bases at V and 6 bases at J, with 12 bases in the middle. Per the germline V gene, CDR1 is DFQATT and CDR2 is SNEGSKA (reference sequence).

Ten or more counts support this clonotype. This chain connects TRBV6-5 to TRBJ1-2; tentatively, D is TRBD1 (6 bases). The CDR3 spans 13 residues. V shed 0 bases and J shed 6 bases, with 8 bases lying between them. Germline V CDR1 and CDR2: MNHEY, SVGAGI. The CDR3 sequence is CASSYSQGHGYTF. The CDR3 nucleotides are TGTGCCAGCAGTTACTCCCAGGGGCATGGCTACACCTTC.

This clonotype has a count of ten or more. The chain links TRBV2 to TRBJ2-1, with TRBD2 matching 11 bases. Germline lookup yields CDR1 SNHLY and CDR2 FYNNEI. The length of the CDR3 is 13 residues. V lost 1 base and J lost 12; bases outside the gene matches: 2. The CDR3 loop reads CASSEVLAGGQFF. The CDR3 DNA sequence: TGTGCCAGCAGTGAAGTCCTAGCGGGGGGGCAGTTCTTC. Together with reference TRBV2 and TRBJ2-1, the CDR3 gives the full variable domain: EPEVTQTPSHQVTQMGQEVILRCVPISNHLYFYWYRQILGQKVEFLVSFYNNEISEKSEIFDDQFSVERPDGSNFTLKIRSTKLEDSAMYFCASSEVLAGGQFFGPGTRLTVL.

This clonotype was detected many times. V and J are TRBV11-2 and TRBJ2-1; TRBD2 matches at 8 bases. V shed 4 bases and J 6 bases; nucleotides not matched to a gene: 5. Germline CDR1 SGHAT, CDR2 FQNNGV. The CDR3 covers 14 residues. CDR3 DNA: TGTGCCAGCAGCTCATCTAGCGGGCTCAATGAGCAGTTCTTC. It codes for CASSSSSGLNEQFF. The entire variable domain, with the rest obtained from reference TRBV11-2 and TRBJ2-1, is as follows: EAGVAQSPRYKIIEKRQSVAFWCNPISGHATLYWYQQILGQGPKLLIQFQNNGVVDDSQLPKDRFSAERLKGVDSTLKIQPAKLEDSAVYLCASSSSSGLNEQFFGPGTRLTVL.

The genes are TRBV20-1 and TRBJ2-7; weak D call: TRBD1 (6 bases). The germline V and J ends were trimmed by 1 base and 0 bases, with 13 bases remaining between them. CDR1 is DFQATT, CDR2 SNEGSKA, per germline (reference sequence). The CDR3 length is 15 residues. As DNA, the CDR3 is TGCAGTGCTAGAGGTAGACAGGCCAGCTCCTACGAGCAGTACTTC. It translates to CSARGRQASSYEQYF.

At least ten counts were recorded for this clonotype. CDR3 coding DNA: TGTGCCAGCAGTTTACCTGGCGGGGGCGTCAATCAGCCCCAGCATTTT. It encodes CASSLPGGGVNQPQHF. This chain joins TRBV28 and TRBJ1-5; tentatively, D is TRBD1 (6 bases). The CDR3 runs to 16 residues. V gave up 2 bases and J gave up 3 bases, with 14 bases separating them. Germline CDR1 MDHEN, CDR2 SYDVKM.

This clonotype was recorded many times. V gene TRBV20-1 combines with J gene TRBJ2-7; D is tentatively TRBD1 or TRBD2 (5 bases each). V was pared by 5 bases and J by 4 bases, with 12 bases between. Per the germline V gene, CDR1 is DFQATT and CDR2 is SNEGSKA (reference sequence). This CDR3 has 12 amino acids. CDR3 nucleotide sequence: TGCAGTGCTCAACGGGGCGGGTACGAGCAGTACTTC. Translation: CSAQRGGYEQYF.

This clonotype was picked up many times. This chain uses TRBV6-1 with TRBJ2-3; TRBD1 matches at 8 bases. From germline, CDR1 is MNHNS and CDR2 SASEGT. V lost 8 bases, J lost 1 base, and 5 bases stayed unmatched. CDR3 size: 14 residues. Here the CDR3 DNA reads TGTGCCAGCGGTAAGGGACAGGGCACAGATACGCAGTATTTT. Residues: CASGKGQGTDTQYF.

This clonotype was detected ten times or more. CDR3 sequence (DNA): TGTGCCATCAGTGGGGACAGGACTCCCTACGAGCAGTACTTC. Its protein is CAISGDRTPYEQYF. The genes are TRBV10-3 and TRBJ2-7, with TRBD1 identical over 8 bases. CDR3 length: 14 residues. V was clipped by 4 bases and J by 2 bases; unmatched bases: 4. Germline lookup yields CDR1 ENHRY and CDR2 SYGVKD.

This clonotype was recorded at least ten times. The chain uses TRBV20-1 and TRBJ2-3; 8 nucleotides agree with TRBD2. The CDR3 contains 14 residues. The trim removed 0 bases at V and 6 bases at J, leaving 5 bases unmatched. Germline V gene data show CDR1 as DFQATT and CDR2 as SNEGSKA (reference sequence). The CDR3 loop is CSARDGRAGDTQYF. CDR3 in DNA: TGCAGTGCTAGAGACGGGAGGGCCGGGGATACGCAGTATTTT.

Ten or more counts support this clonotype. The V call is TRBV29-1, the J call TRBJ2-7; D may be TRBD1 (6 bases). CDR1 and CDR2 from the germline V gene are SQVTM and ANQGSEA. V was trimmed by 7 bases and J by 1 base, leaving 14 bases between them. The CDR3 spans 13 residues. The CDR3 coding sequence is TGCAGCGCGATTAGGGACACATCCTACGAGCAGTACTTC. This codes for CSAIRDTSYEQYF.

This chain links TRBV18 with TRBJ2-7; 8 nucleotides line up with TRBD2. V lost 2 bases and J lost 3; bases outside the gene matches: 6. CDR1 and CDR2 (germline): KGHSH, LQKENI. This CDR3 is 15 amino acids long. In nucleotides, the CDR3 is TGTGCCAGCTCACCAACAACTAGCGGAAGCTACGAGCAGTACTTC. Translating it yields CASSPTTSGSYEQYF.

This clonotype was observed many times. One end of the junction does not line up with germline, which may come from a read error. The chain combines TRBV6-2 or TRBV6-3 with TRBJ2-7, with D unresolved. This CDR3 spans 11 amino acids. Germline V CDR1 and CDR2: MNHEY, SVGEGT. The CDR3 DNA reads TGTGCCAGCAGTTACTCCCACGAGCAGTACTTC. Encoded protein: CASSYSHEQYF.

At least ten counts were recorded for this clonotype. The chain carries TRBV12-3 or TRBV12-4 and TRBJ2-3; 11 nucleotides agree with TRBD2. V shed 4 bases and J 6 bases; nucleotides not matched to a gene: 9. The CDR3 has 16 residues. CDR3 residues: CASSSTSGKGSDTQYF. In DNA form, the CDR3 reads TGTGCCAGCAGTTCGACTAGCGGGAAAGGGTCGGATACGCAGTATTTT.

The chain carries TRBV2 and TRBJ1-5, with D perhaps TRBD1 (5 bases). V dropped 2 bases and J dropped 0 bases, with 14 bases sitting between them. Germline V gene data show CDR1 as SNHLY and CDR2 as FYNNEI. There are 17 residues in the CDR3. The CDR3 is CASSELGVRDSNQPQHF. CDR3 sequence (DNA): TGTGCCAGCAGTGAATTAGGGGTCAGGGATAGCAATCAGCCCCAGCATTTT.

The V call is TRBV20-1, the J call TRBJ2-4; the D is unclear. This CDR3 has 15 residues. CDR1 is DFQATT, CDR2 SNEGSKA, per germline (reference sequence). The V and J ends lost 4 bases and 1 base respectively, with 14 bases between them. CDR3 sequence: CSATPPGRAKNIQYF. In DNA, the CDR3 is TGCAGTGCTACCCCGCCCGGGCGGGCCAAAAACATTCAGTACTTC.

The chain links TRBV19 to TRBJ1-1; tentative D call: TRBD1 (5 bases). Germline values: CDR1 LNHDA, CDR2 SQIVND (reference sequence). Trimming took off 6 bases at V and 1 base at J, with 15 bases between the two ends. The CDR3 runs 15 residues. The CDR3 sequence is CASRMGTPANTEAFF. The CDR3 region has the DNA TGTGCCAGTAGGATGGGGACTCCCGCGAACACTGAAGCTTTCTTT.

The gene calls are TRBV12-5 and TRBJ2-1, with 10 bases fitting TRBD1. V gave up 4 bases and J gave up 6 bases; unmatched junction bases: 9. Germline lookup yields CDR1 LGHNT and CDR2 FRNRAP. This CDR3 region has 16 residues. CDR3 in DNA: TGTGCTAGTGGTTGGCCCGGGACAGGGGATTCCAATGAGCAGTTCTTC. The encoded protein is CASGWPGTGDSNEQFF. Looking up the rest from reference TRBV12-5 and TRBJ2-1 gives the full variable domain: DARVTQTPRHKVTEMGQEVTMRCQPILGHNTVFWYRQTMMQGLELLAYFRNRAPLDDSGMPKDRFSAEMPDATLATLKIQPSEPRDSAVYFCASGWPGTGDSNEQFFGPGTRLTVL.

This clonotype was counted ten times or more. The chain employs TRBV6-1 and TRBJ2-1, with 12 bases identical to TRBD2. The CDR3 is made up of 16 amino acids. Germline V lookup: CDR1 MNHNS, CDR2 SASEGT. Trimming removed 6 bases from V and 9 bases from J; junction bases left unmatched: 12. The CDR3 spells CASRLDPTSGSGEQFF. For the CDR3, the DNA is TGTGCCAGCAGACTAGATCCGACTAGCGGGAGCGGTGAGCAGTTCTTC.

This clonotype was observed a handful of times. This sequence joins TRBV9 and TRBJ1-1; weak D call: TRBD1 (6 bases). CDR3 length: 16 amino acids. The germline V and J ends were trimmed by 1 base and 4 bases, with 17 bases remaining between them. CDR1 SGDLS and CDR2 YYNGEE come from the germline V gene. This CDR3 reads CASSVTDRPGGTEAFF. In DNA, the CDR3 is TGTGCCAGCAGCGTAACTGACAGGCCGGGCGGCACTGAAGCTTTCTTT.

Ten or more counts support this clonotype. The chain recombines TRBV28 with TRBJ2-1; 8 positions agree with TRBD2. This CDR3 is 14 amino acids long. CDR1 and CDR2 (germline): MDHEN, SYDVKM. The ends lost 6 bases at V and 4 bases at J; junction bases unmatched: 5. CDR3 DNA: TGTGCCAGCAGACCGGGACTAGTGTACAATGAGCAGTTCTTC. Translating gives CASRPGLVYNEQFF.